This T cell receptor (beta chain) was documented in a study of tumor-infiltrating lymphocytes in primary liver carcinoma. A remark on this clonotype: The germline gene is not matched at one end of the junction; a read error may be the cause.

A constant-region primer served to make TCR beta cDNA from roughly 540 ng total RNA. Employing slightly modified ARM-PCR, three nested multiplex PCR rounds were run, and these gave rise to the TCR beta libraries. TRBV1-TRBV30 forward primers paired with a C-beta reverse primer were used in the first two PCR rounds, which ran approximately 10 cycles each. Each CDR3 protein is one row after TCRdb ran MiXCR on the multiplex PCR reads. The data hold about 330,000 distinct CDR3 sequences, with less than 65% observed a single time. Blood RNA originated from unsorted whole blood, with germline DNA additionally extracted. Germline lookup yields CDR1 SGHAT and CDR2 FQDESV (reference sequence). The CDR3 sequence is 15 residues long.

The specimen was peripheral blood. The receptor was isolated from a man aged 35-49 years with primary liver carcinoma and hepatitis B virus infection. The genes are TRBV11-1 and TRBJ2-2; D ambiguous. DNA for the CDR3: TGTGTCAGCAGCTTATACGGGCTGAACACCGGGGAGCTGTTTTTT. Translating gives CVSSLYGLNTGELFF.